The clone carrying this T cell receptor (beta chain) was counted many times. The entry originates in a study of neurological immune-mediated disorders. TCRdb re-called the 5' RACE reads through MiXCR, storing one row per CDR3 protein. The sample consists of tens of thousands of distinct CDR3 sequences, less than 4% of them appearing once. CDR3 length equals 11 residues. Trimming left V 5 bases short and J 3 bases short, with 6 bases between. Per the germline V gene, CDR1 is SGHRS and CDR2 is YFSETQ. The specimen was PBMCs. The TCR sequence derives from a man aged 55 to 69 with multiple sclerosis. The chain recombines TRBV5-1 with TRBJ2-7; D call uncertain. The CDR3 here is CASSEGYEQYF. Written as DNA, the CDR3 is TGCGCCAGCAGTGAAGGCTACGAGCAGTACTTC.